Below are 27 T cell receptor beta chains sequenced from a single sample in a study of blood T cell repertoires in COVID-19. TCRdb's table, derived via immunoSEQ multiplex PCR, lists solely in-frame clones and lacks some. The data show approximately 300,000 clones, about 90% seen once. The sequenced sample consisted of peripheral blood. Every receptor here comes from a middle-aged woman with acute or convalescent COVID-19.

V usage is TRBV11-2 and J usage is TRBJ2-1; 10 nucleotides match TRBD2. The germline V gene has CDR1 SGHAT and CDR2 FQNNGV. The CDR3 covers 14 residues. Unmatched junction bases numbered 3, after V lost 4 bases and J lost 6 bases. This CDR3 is CASSSGLASNEQFF. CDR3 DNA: TGTGCCAGCAGCTCGGGACTAGCGTCCAATGAGCAGTTCTTC.

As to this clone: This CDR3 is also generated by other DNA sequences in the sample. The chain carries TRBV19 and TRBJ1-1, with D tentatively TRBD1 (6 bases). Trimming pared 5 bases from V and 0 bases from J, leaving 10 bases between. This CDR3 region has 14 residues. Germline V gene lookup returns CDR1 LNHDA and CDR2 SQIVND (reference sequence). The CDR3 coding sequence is TGTGCCAGTAGTTTACAGGGCCTGAACACTGAAGCTTTCTTT. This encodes CASSLQGLNTEAFF.

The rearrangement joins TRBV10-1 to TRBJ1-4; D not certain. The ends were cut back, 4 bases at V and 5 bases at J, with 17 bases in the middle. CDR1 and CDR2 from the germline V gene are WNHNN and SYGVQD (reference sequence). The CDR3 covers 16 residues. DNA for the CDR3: TGCGCCAGCAGTGCCGGGAGGCTGTCCCAAAATGAAAAACTGTTTTTT. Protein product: CASSAGRLSQNEKLFF.

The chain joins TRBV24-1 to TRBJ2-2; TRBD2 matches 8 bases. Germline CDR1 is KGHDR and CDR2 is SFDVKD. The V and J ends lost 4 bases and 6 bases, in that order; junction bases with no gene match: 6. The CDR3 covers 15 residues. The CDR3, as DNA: TGTGCCACCAGTGACATTGGACTAGCCCCCGGGGAGCTGTTTTTT. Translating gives CATSDIGLAPGELFF.

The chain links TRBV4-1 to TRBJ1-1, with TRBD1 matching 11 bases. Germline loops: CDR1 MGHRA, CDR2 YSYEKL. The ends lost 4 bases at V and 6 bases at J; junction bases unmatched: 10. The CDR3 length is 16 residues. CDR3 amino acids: CASSPLPGQGEAEAFF. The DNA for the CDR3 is TGCGCCAGCAGCCCACTTCCGGGACAGGGGGAAGCTGAAGCTTTCTTT.

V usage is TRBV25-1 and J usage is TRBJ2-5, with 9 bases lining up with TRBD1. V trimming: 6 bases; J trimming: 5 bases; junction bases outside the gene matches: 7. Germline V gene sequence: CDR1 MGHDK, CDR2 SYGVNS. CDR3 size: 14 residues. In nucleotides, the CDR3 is TGTGCCAGCAGGACAGGGGGAGGTGTGGAGACCCAGTACTTC. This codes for CASRTGGGVETQYF.

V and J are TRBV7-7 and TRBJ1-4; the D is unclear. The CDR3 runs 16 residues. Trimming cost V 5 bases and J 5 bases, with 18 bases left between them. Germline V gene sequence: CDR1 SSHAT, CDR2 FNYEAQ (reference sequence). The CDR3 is CASSMGRMVKNEKLFF. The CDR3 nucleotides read TGTGCCAGCAGCATGGGCCGCATGGTGAAGAATGAAAAACTGTTTTTT.

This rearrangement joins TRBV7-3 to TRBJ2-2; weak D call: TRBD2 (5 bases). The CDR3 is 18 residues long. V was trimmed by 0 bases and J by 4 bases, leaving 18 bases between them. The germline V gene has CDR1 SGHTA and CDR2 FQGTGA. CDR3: CASSLTLSEEGVTGELFF. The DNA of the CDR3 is TGTGCCAGCAGCTTAACGTTATCGGAGGAAGGAGTCACCGGGGAGCTGTTTTTT.

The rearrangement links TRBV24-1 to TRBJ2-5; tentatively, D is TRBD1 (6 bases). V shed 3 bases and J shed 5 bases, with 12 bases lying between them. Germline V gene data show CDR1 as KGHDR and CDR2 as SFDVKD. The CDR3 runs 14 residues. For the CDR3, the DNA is TGTGCCACCAGTGATCCGACAGGTCTGGAGACCCAGTACTTC. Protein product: CATSDPTGLETQYF.

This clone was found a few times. This chain's CDR3 is CASSHSGDREGTDTQYF. In nucleotides, the CDR3 is TGCGCCAGCAGTCACTCTGGAGACAGGGAGGGCACAGATACGCAGTATTTT. The J gene is TRBJ2-3, the V gene TRBV23-1; D possibly corresponds to TRBD1 (7 bases). TRBV23-1 is treated as an ORF (open reading frame) with a function not yet certain. CDR3 length: 17 amino acids. Trimming removed 3 bases at V and 1 base at J, with 17 bases between.

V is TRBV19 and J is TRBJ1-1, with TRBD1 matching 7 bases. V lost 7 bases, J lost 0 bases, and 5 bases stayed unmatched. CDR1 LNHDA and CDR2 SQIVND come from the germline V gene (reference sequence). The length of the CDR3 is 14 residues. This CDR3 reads CASTRQGLNTEAFF. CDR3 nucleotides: TGTGCCAGTACCCGACAGGGTTTGAACACTGAAGCTTTCTTT.

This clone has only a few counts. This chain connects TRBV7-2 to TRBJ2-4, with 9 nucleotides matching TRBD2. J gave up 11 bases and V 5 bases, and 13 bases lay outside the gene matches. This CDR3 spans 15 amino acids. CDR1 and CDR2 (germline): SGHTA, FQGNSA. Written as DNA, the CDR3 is TGTGCCAGCAGCCCCCGCCGCCCGCGGGGGGGCGTTCAGTACTTC. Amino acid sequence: CASSPRRPRGGVQYF. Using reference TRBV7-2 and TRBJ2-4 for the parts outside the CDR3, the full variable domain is GAGVSQSPSNKVTEKGKDVELRCDPISGHTALYWYRQSLGQGLEFLIYFQGNSAPDKSGLPSDRFSAERTGGSVSTLTIQRTQQEDSAVYLCASSPRRPRGGVQYFGAGTRLSVL.

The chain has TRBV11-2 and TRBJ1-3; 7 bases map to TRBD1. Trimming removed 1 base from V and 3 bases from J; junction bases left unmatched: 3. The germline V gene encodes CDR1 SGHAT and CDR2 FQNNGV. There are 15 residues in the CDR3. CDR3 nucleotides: TGTGCCAGCAGCTTAGGACAGGGTATTGGAAACACCATATATTTT. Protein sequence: CASSLGQGIGNTIYF. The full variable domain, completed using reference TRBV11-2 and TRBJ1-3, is EAGVAQSPRYKIIEKRQSVAFWCNPISGHATLYWYQQILGQGPKLLIQFQNNGVVDDSQLPKDRFSAERLKGVDSTLKIQPAKLEDSAVYLCASSLGQGIGNTIYFGEGSWLTVV.

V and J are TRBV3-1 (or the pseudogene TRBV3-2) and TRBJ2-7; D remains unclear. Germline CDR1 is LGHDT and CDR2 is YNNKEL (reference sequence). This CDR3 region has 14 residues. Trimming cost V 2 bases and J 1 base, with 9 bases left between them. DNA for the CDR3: TGTGCCAGCAGCCAATATCCACTTTCCTACGAGCAGTACGTC. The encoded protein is CASSQYPLSYEQYV.

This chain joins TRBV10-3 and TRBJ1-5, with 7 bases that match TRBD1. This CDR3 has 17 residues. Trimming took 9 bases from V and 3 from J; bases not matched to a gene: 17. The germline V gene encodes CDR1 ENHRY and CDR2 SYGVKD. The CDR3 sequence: CAIRAGGQNPYNQPQHF. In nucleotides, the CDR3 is TGTGCCATACGAGCAGGGGGACAGAATCCTTACAATCAGCCCCAGCATTTT.

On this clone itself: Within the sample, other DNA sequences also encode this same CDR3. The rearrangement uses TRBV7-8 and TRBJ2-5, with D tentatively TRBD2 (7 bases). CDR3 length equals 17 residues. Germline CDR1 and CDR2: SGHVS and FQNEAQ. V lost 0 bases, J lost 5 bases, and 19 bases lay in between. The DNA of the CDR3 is TGTGCCAGCAGCTTAGCACTTGCGGGGGCCGGGGGGGAGACCCAGTACTTC. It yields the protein CASSLALAGAGGETQYF.

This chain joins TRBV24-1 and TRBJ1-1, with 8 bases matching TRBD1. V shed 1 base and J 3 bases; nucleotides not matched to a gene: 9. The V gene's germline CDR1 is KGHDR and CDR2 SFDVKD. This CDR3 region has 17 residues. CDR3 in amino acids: CATSDLDRGGKDTEAFF. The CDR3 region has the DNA TGTGCCACCAGTGATTTAGACAGGGGAGGGAAGGACACTGAAGCTTTCTTT.

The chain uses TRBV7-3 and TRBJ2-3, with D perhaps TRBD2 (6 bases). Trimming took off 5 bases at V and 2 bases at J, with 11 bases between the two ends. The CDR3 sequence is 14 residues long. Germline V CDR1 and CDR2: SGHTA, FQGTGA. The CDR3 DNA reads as TGTGCCAGCAGCCAGGGACTTTTCACAGATACGCAGTATTTT. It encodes CASSQGLFTDTQYF. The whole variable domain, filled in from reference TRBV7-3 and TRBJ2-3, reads GAGVSQTPSNKVTEKGKYVELRCDPISGHTALYWYRQSLGQGPEFLIYFQGTGAADDSGLPNDRFFAVRPEGSVSTLKIQRTERGDSAVYLCASSQGLFTDTQYFGPGTRLTVL.

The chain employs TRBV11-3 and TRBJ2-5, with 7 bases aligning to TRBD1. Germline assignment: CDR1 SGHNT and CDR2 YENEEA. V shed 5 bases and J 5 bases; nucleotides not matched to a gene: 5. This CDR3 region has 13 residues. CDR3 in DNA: TGTGCCAGCAGCGTGGGACAGTCGGAGACCCAGTACTTC. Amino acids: CASSVGQSETQYF. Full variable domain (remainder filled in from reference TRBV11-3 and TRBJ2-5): EAGVVQSPRYKIIEKKQPVAFWCNPISGHNTLYWYLQNLGQGPELLIRYENEEAVDDSQLPKDRFSAERLKGVDSTLKIQPAELGDSAVYLCASSVGQSETQYFGPGTRLLVL.

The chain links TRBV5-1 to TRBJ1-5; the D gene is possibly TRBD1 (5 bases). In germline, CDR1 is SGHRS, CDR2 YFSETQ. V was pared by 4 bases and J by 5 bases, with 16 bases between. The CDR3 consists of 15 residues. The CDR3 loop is CASSPSGAEYQPQHF. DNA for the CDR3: TGCGCCAGCAGCCCTAGTGGGGCCGAATATCAGCCCCAGCATTTT.

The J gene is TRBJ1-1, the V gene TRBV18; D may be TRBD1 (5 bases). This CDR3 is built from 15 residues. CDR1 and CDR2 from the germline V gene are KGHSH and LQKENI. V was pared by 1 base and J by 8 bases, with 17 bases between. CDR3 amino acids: CASSPRKGPAREAFF. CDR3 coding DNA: TGTGCCAGCTCACCACGGAAGGGGCCCGCCAGGGAAGCTTTCTTT.

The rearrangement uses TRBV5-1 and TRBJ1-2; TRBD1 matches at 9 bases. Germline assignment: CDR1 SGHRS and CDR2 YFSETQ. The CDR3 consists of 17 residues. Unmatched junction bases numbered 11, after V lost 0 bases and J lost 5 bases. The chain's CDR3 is CASSLVGTGRGPYGYTF. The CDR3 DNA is TGCGCCAGCAGCTTGGTTGGGACAGGGCGGGGCCCTTATGGCTACACCTTC.

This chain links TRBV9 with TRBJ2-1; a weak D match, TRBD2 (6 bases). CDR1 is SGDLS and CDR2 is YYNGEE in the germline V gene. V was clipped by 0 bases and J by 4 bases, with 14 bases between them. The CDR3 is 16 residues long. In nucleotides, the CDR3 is TGTGCCAGCAGCGTAGTGGCGACTAGACATTACAATGAGCAGTTCTTC. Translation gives CASSVVATRHYNEQFF. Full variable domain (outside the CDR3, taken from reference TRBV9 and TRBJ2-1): DSGVTQTPKHLITATGQRVTLRCSPRSGDLSVYWYQQSLDQGLQFLIQYYNGEERAKGNILERFSAQQFPDLHSELNLSSLELGDSALYFCASSVVATRHYNEQFFGPGTRLTVL.

Here the CDR3 DNA reads TGTGCCAGCACCCCGAACCGGCATCTAGTGGGAGATACGCAGTATTTT. Translated, it gives CASTPNRHLVGDTQYF. This rearrangement joins TRBV2 to TRBJ2-3; D unclear. This CDR3 region has 16 residues. V shed 7 bases and J shed 5 bases, with 22 bases lying between them. The germline gives CDR1 SNHLY, CDR2 FYNNEI. The whole variable domain, filled in from reference TRBV2 and TRBJ2-3, reads EPEVTQTPSHQVTQMGQEVILRCVPISNHLYFYWYRQILGQKVEFLVSFYNNEISEKSEIFDDQFSVERPDGSNFTLKIRSTKLEDSAMYFCASTPNRHLVGDTQYFGPGTRLTVL.

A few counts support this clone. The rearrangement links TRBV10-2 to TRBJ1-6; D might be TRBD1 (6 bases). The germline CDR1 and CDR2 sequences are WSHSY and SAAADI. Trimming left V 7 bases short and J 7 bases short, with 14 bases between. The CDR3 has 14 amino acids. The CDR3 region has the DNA TGCGCCAGCACTCTCCGGGACACAAATTCACCCCTCCACTTT. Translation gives CASTLRDTNSPLHF.

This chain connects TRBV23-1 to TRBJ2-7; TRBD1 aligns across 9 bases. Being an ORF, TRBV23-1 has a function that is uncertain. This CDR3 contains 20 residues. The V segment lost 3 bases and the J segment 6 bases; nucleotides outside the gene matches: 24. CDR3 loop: CASSQPPPLKRQGEYLEQYV. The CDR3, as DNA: TGCGCCAGCAGTCAGCCACCCCCCCTCAAACGACAGGGGGAGTATCTCGAGCAGTACGTC.

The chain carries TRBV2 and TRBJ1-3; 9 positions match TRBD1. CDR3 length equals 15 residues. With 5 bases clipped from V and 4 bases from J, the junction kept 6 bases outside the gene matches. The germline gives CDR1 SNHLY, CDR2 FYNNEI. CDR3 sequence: CASSQQGAEGNTIYF. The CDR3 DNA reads TGTGCCAGCAGTCAACAGGGGGCGGAAGGAAACACCATATATTTT.